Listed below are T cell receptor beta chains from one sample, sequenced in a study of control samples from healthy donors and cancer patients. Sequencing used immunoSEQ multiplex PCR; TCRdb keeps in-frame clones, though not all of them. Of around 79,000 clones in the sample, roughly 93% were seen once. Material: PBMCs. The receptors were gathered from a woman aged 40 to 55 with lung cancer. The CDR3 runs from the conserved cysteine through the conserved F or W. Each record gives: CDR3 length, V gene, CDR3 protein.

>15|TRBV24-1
CATSDRTGTLETQYF
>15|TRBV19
CASKVRGQGSTEAFF
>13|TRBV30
CAWSVLSNTEAFF
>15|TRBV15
CATSRAAIDGTGYTF
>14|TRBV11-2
CASSSDRVGTEAFF
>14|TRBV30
CAWRTGSSGNTIYF
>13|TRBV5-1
CASSLRSNQPQHF
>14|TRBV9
CASSLSGGAYEQYF
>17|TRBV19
CASSIEMWRGGTDTQYF
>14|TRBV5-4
CATLPGDSQETQYF
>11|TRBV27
CASSYYNEQFF
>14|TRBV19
CASNPDSRGEKLFF
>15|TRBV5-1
CASSLVDRGSDTQYF
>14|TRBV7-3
CASSSEQGSYGYTF
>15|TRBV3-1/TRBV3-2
CASSQDLQGRYEQYF
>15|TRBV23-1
CASSLRGSSGNTIYF
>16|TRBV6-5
CASSYAPGHGLQPQHF
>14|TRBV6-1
CASSDRWTRDEQYF
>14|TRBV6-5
CASGTERSGNTIYF
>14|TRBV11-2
CASSLSRADYGYTF
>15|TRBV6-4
CASSYQAYSNQPQHF
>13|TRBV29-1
CSGGGGLNYGYTF
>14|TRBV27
CASSPPDITDTQYF
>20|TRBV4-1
CASSQRTGGARSASGNTIYF
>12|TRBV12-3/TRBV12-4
CASFREAGELFF
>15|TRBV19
CASSDSTGGNSPLHF
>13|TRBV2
CASNLGANTEAFF
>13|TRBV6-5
CASKRQGTYEQYF
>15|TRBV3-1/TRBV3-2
CASSQDRPGANVLTF
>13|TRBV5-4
CASSPEWSTEAFF
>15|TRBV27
CASSFGTSGYNEQFF
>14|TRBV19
CASSMGGGAIEQFF
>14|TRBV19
CASSPRGSTDTQYF
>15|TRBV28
CASSPHGVTNYGYTF
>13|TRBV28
CASNQGDYSPLHF
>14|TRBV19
CASSLRGPTYEQYF
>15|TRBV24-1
CATSDSGLLTGELFF
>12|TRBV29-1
CSVEGGAGEQFF
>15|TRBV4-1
CASSVGASGGNEQFF
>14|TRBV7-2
CASSLDGSGSTIYF
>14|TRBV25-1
CASSDTGGLSPLHF
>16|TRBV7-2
CASSSRIIASTDTQYF
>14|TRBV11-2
CASSLDVRNEKLFF
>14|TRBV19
CASSGQGSWNEQFF
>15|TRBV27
CASGPLAGLGEKLFF
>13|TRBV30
CAWSVRIDQPQHF
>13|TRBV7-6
CASSWGAGEKLFF
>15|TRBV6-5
CASSRQGITYNEQFF
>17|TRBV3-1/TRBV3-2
CASSQEGTGGSGNTIYF
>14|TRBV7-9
CASSLAQGLTEAFF
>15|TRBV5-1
CASSSTPAASYEQYF
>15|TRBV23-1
CASSPLAGGYNEQFF
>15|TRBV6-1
CASRGTSGNYYEQYF
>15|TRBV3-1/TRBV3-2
CASSHKTALQETQYF
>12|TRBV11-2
CASSAAESEQYF
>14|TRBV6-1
CASSEPGTPDEQFF
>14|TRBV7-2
CASRAPGSKFGYTF
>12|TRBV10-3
CAISVPRYEQYF
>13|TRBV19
CASIENLNTEAFF